This entry lists 8 T cell receptor beta chains sequenced from one sample in a study of CD8 T cells in ankylosing spondylitis. TCRdb redid the calling of the 5' RACE reads with MiXCR, one entry per CDR3 protein. This sample yields 200,000 to 300,000 distinct CDR3 sequences, of which about 10% are seen a single time; less than 3% belongs to the top ten. The specimen sequenced was blood, either unsorted or a sorted T cell fraction (not recorded which). The receptors were sampled from a male donor with ankylosing spondylitis or in good health (not recorded which).

This rearrangement joins TRBV6-5 to TRBJ1-2; 8 bases agree with TRBD1. V shed 2 bases and J 5 bases; nucleotides not matched to a gene: 7. CDR3 length: 15 amino acids. Germline values: CDR1 MNHEY, CDR2 SVGAGI. This CDR3 is CASSYPAGGMYGYTF. CDR3 in DNA: TGTGCCAGCAGTTACCCGGCAGGGGGCATGTATGGCTACACCTTC.

A remark on this clonotype: A much bigger clone sits one base away, suggesting this may be a read error. This chain joins TRBV3-1 and TRBJ2-1; D is unresolved. V was shortened by 4 bases and J by 10 bases, with 26 bases between the two germline ends. This CDR3 has 17 amino acids. Germline lookup yields CDR1 LGHDT and CDR2 YNNKEL (reference sequence). The CDR3 sequence: CASSRVDSRRVVKEQFF. The CDR3 DNA sequence: TGTGCCAGCAGCCGGGTCGATAGCAGGAGAGTGGTAAAGGAGCAGTTCTTC.

This clonotype was observed many times. J is TRBJ2-1 and V is TRBV10-3, with 10 bases lining up with TRBD1. The CDR3 contains 15 residues. Per the germline V gene, CDR1 is ENHRY and CDR2 is SYGVKD. V lost 8 bases and J lost 1; bases outside the gene matches: 5. CDR3 sequence reads: CAIGPGQGSYNEQFF. The CDR3 DNA is TGTGCCATCGGACCGGGACAGGGGTCCTACAATGAGCAGTTCTTC.

The chain recombines TRBV6-2 or TRBV6-3 with TRBJ2-1; 9 bases are shared with TRBD2. CDR1 and CDR2 from the germline V gene are MNHEY and SVGEGT. The CDR3 length is 15 residues. V gave up 2 bases and J gave up 7 bases; unmatched junction bases: 6. CDR3 sequence reads: CASSYGGGAWNEQFF. Written as DNA, the CDR3 is TGTGCCAGCAGTTACGGCGGGGGGGCCTGGAATGAGCAGTTCTTC.

This clonotype has a count of ten or more. The rearrangement joins TRBV12-3 or TRBV12-4 to TRBJ2-7, with 11 positions matching TRBD2. Trimming at V came to 7 bases and at J to 5 bases, leaving 13 bases not matched to a gene. The CDR3 loop spans 16 amino acids. CDR3 bases: TGTGCCAGCATCGAGGGACTAGCGGCCAGTGCTAACGAGCAGTACTTC. This encodes CASIEGLAASANEQYF.

A note on this clonotype: A much larger clone sits a single nucleotide away, making a read error possible. The CDR3 loop reads CAWSVGLQAEAFF. As DNA, the CDR3 is TGTGCCTGGAGTGTAGGCTTACAGGCTGAAGCTTTCTTT. The chain uses TRBV30 and TRBJ1-1; D possibly corresponds to TRBD1 (5 bases). Per the germline V gene, CDR1 is GTSNPN and CDR2 is SVGIG (reference sequence). The CDR3 is made up of 13 amino acids. V was shortened by 0 bases and J by 6 bases, with 11 bases between the two germline ends.

This clonotype was counted ten times or more. The chain recombines TRBV13 with TRBJ2-4, with TRBD2 matching 15 bases. CDR3 length equals 18 residues. The V gene's germline CDR1 is PRHDT and CDR2 FYEKMQ (reference sequence). V lost 7 bases, J lost 0 bases, and 7 bases stayed unmatched. CDR3 in amino acids: CASTGLAGGPVAKNIQYF. CDR3 coding DNA: TGTGCCAGCACCGGACTAGCGGGAGGGCCCGTAGCCAAAAACATTCAGTACTTC.

The V call is TRBV7-9, the J call TRBJ1-4; D may be TRBD1 (6 bases). This CDR3 is 16 amino acids long. CDR1 SEHNR and CDR2 FQNEAQ come from the germline V gene (reference sequence). Trimming left V 1 base short and J 7 bases short, with 16 bases between. CDR3 in DNA: TGTGCCAGCAGCTTAGGGTGGACACAGGGTGGTGAAAAACTGTTTTTT. Protein sequence: CASSLGWTQGGEKLFF. Based on the CDR3 plus reference TRBV7-9 and TRBJ1-4, the full variable domain is DTGVSQNPRHKITKRGQNVTFRCDPISEHNRLYWYRQTLGQGPEFLTYFQNEAQLEKSRLLSDRFSAERPKGSFSTLEIQRTEQGDSAMYLCASSLGWTQGGEKLFFGSGTQLSVL.